This is a list of T cell receptor beta chains from one sample in a study of blood T cell repertoires in COVID-19. Assay used: immunoSEQ multiplex PCR; TCRdb lists only in-frame clones, some missing. In the table there are under 200,000 clones, about 88% of which are singletons. Sequenced input: peripheral blood. Receptors were obtained from a man between 25 and 39 years old with active or convalescent COVID-19. The CDR3 runs from the conserved cysteine through the conserved F or W. Size is stated for part of the rows, as once, few or many counts, or as a class when the clone is expanded.

>TRBV10-2|-
CASTLTSGPSYEQYF
>TRBV5-4|-
CASSLRLAGAKNIQYF
>TRBV25-1|few
CASSGGGALYNSPLHF
>TRBV4-1|once
CASSQEAPPTGDGYTF
>TRBV28|-
CASSRLGTGSKSGNTIYF
>TRBV19|-
CASIPGGRLNTEAFF
>TRBV11-2|-
CASSSRRGRTGELFF
>TRBV30|-
CAWAKNTEAFF
>TRBV10-1|-
CASSRTGDSGNTIYF
>TRBV6-2/TRBV6-3|-
CASSRTGTNTEAFF
>TRBV3-1/TRBV3-2|many
CASSQGTSGGTGELFF
>TRBV19|-
CASNPLAGLASEQFF